One sample yielded the 24 T cell receptor beta chains listed below, sequenced in a study of T cells in Graves' hyperthyroidism and ophthalmopathy. RNA transcripts served as the template for amplifying TCR beta CDR3 regions. In the first-round RT-PCR of the TCR CDR3, the HTBI primer set was used. TCRdb reprocessed the multiplex PCR reads with MiXCR, giving one entry per CDR3 protein. The data contain about 400,000 distinct CDR3 sequences, roughly 15% of them singletons. Sequencing was performed on blood. Source of these receptors: a woman in her 30s with Graves' ophthalmopathy.

This clonotype occurred many times. The chain carries TRBV7-2 and TRBJ2-7, with TRBD1 matching over 10 bases. The ends lost 2 bases at V and 5 bases at J; junction bases unmatched: 6. The CDR3 consists of 15 residues. The germline CDR1 and CDR2 sequences are SGHTA and FQGNSA. CDR3: CASSLLGQGINEQYF. The CDR3 coding sequence is TGTGCCAGCAGCTTACTGGGACAGGGGATAAACGAGCAGTACTTC. Drawing the rest from reference TRBV7-2 and TRBJ2-7, the complete variable domain is GAGVSQSPSNKVTEKGKDVELRCDPISGHTALYWYRQSLGQGLEFLIYFQGNSAPDKSGLPSDRFSAERTGGSVSTLTIQRTQQEDSAVYLCASSLLGQGINEQYFGPGTRLTVT.

The J gene is TRBJ1-5, the V gene TRBV6-1, with D uncertain. Between the trimmed V and J ends, which lost 10 bases and 6 bases, there was a span of 16 bases. The CDR3 spans 13 residues. Germline V gene data show CDR1 as MNHNS and CDR2 as SASEGT. In DNA form, the CDR3 reads TGTGCCACCACCACCCGGGAAGGTCAGCCCCAGCATTTT. Its translation: CATTTREGQPQHF.

This clonotype was seen only a few times. The J gene is TRBJ2-4, the V gene TRBV29-1; D may match TRBD1 or TRBD2 (5 bases each). Germline lookup yields CDR1 SQVTM and CDR2 ANQGSEA. The CDR3 has 12 residues. V was pared by 7 bases and J by 7 bases, with 14 bases between. The CDR3, as DNA: TGCAGCGCCGGACTCGAGGGGAACATTCAGTACTTC. Translated: CSAGLEGNIQYF.

In its sample, this clonotype was seen many times. The chain couples TRBV27 to TRBJ2-7; D possibly matches TRBD1 or TRBD2 (5 bases each). The CDR3 runs to 14 residues. Germline V lookup: CDR1 MNHEY, CDR2 SMNVEV (reference sequence). With 7 bases removed from V and 6 bases from J, the gap between germline ends came to 19 bases. Here the CDR3 DNA reads TGTGCCAGCACCTCGAGGGGCAGACAATCCGAGCAGTACTTC. Translation gives CASTSRGRQSEQYF.

This clonotype was counted at least ten times. The rearrangement joins TRBV5-8 to TRBJ2-5; no clear D. Trimming left V 2 bases short and J 7 bases short, with 30 bases between. This CDR3 region has 19 residues. Germline V gene lookup returns CDR1 SGHTS and CDR2 YDEGEE. The CDR3 DNA is TGTGCCAGCAGCTTACACTCTTTTGGCAGCAAGTACCCGAGAGGGACCCAGTACTTC. This codes for CASSLHSFGSKYPRGTQYF.

This clonotype was counted between two and nine times. In nucleotides, the CDR3 is TGTGCCAGCAGTTTATCGGGCCAGGGGGCTAACCAGCCCCAGCATTTT. Translation gives CASSLSGQGANQPQHF. The rearrangement joins TRBV27 to TRBJ1-5, with 8 bases fitting TRBD1. The germline V gene has CDR1 MNHEY and CDR2 SMNVEV (reference sequence). The CDR3 covers 16 residues. Trimming cost V 0 bases and J 7 bases; bases outside gene matches: 8.

This clonotype was counted ten times or more. This rearrangement joins TRBV30 to TRBJ2-2; D tentatively fits TRBD1 or TRBD2 (5 bases each). This CDR3 region has 13 residues. Per germline, CDR1 GTSNPN and CDR2 SVGIG (reference sequence). The germline V and J ends were trimmed by 6 bases and 7 bases, with 15 bases remaining between them. The CDR3 bases are TGTGCCTGCGGACATGAGGGCGGCGGGGAGCTGTTTTTT. It yields the protein CACGHEGGGELFF.

J is TRBJ2-5 and V is TRBV20-1, with a weak D call TRBD2 (5 bases). V was cut by 0 bases and J by 0 bases, with 11 bases left in between. Per the germline V gene, CDR1 is DFQATT and CDR2 is SNEGSKA (reference sequence). The CDR3 extends over 15 amino acids. CDR3 amino acids: CSARDPGADQETQYF. The CDR3, as DNA: TGCAGTGCTAGAGACCCCGGAGCGGACCAAGAGACCCAGTACTTC.

The chain recombines TRBV20-1 with TRBJ1-1; D unresolved. Germline-derived CDR1 and CDR2 are DFQATT and SNEGSKA (reference sequence). V was clipped by 5 bases and J by 1 base, with 20 bases between them. CDR3 size: 16 residues. CDR3 sequence (DNA): TGCAGTGCTGGGGAGGGTGGACGGTTAGCGAACACTGAAGCTTTCTTT. This translates into CSAGEGGRLANTEAFF.

The table lists this clonotype with a few counts. The gene calls are TRBV27 and TRBJ2-1; TRBD2 aligns across 14 bases. The CDR3 runs 16 residues. The junction had 9 bases not matched to a gene; V was cut back by 5 bases and J by 9 bases. Germline CDR1 and CDR2: MNHEY and SMNVEV (reference sequence). The CDR3: CASSRLTSGGAREQFF. CDR3 nucleotides: TGTGCCAGCAGTCGGCTGACTAGCGGGGGGGCCCGTGAGCAGTTCTTC.

This chain uses TRBV5-1 with TRBJ2-3, with D perhaps matching TRBD2 (5 bases). The V end lost 0 bases, the J end lost 1 base, and 15 bases lay between the germline ends. The CDR3 length is 17 residues. Germline V gene lookup returns CDR1 SGHRS and CDR2 YFSETQ. The CDR3 region has the DNA TGCGCCAGCAGCTTGGGGCCCGCCGCGAGGGGCACAGATACGCAGTATTTT. Its translation is CASSLGPAARGTDTQYF.

This clonotype was recorded at least ten times. This chain uses TRBV28 with TRBJ1-2; 8 bases match TRBD1. The CDR3 consists of 14 residues. Per germline, CDR1 MDHEN and CDR2 SYDVKM. V was clipped by 6 bases and J by 4 bases; unmatched bases: 7. CDR3 nucleotide sequence: TGTGCCAGCAGCCCGGACAGGGAGCTCTATGGCTACACCTTC. It codes for CASSPDRELYGYTF.

Ten or more counts support this clonotype. The chain uses TRBV29-1 and TRBJ1-1; D unresolved. CDR3 length equals 13 residues. V lost 4 bases, J lost 4 bases, and 13 bases lay in between. Germline V gene sequence: CDR1 SQVTM, CDR2 ANQGSEA. The CDR3 protein is CSVVRGSGTEAFF. The DNA of the CDR3 is TGCAGCGTTGTCCGGGGTTCGGGCACTGAAGCTTTCTTT.

This clonotype was counted at least ten times. The CDR3 DNA is TGCAGTGCTAGAGATTGGTCTAGCGGGGGCGGGGATACGCAGTATTTT. Translated, it gives CSARDWSSGGGDTQYF. The chain carries TRBV20-1 and TRBJ2-3; 10 bases agree with TRBD2. V lost 0 bases and J lost 6; bases outside the gene matches: 9. CDR3 length: 16 amino acids. The germline V gene encodes CDR1 DFQATT and CDR2 SNEGSKA (reference sequence).

There are many counts of this clonotype. The chain is built from TRBV11-2 and TRBJ2-1; D not resolved. The CDR3 contains 15 residues. V shed 4 bases and J shed 10 bases, with 20 bases lying between them. Germline V gene sequence: CDR1 SGHAT, CDR2 FQNNGV. In nucleotides, the CDR3 is TGTGCCAGCAGCTCGCTACGGTCAGTATTTTTCGAGCAGTTCTTC. Translated, it gives CASSSLRSVFFEQFF.

The chain has TRBV12-3 or TRBV12-4 and TRBJ2-1; D is perhaps TRBD2 (6 bases). Trimming removed 5 bases at V and 5 bases at J, with 16 bases between. The CDR3 totals 15 residues. The CDR3 coding sequence is TGTGCCAGCAGTGGCGGGGTGGGGATCCACAATGAGCAGTTCTTC. Translated: CASSGGVGIHNEQFF.

This clonotype was observed many times. The chain is built from TRBV7-9 and TRBJ1-2, with D perhaps matching TRBD1 (5 bases). The CDR3 totals 15 residues. Per germline, CDR1 SEHNR and CDR2 FQNEAQ (reference sequence). Trimming shortened V by 4 bases and J by 6 bases, and 18 bases separated the two germline ends. CDR3 residues: CASSSLDSHVDGYTF. Here the CDR3 DNA reads TGTGCCAGCAGCTCCCTTGACAGTCATGTCGATGGCTACACCTTC.

This clonotype has a handful of counts. This chain links TRBV5-1 with TRBJ2-2, with D possibly matching TRBD1 (6 bases). The CDR3 is made up of 15 amino acids. CDR1 is SGHRS and CDR2 is YFSETQ in the germline V gene. Trimming left V 1 base short and J 3 bases short, with 10 bases between. CDR3 nucleotides: TGCGCCAGCAGCTTGACAGGGTGGGACACCGGGGAGCTGTTTTTT. Its translation: CASSLTGWDTGELFF. Full variable domain (missing parts from reference TRBV5-1 and TRBJ2-2): KAGVTQTPRYLIKTRGQQVTLSCSPISGHRSVSWYQQTPGQGLQFLFEYFSETQRNKGNFPGRFSGRQFSNSRSEMNVSTLELGDSALYLCASSLTGWDTGELFFGEGSRLTVL.

This clonotype was seen repeatedly, ten times or more. The chain recombines TRBV6-2 or TRBV6-3 with TRBJ1-2, with D maybe TRBD1 (5 bases). The V end was cut by 2 bases, the J end by 2 bases, with 9 bases between. This CDR3 comprises 14 residues. Germline CDR1 reads MNHEY; CDR2 reads SVGEGT. CDR3 nucleotides: TGTGCCAGCAGTTACGACGGGGGAAACTATGGCTACACCTTC. It translates to CASSYDGGNYGYTF.

This clonotype showed up many times. The chain combines TRBV24-1 with TRBJ1-5; tentative D call: TRBD1 (5 bases). V dropped 2 bases and J dropped 6 bases, with 16 bases sitting between them. Germline lookup yields CDR1 KGHDR and CDR2 SFDVKD. The CDR3 sequence is 16 residues long. CDR3 sequence (DNA): TGTGCCACCAGTGATTCCTCAAGGGGTCTGCGTCAGCCCCAGCATTTT. Translating gives CATSDSSRGLRQPQHF.

This clonotype has a count of ten or more. The CDR3: CASSSLPQGVGEKLFF. CDR3 nucleotides: TGTGCCAGCAGCTCCTTACCCCAGGGGGTGGGTGAAAAACTGTTTTTT. The chain carries TRBV7-8 and TRBJ1-4; 7 bases line up with TRBD1. Germline CDR1 and CDR2: SGHVS and FQNEAQ. With V trimmed by 4 bases and J by 7 bases, 12 bases remained unmatched. The CDR3 covers 16 residues.

CDR3 residues: CATSDRAPDTQYF. CDR3 in DNA: TGTGCCACCAGTGACAGGGCCCCAGATACGCAGTATTTT. J is TRBJ2-3 and V is TRBV24-1, with D tentatively TRBD1 (5 bases). CDR1 and CDR2 from the germline V gene are KGHDR and SFDVKD. V dropped 4 bases and J dropped 4 bases, with 8 bases sitting between them. This CDR3 has 13 amino acids.

The chain is built from TRBV6-5 and TRBJ2-3; the D gene is possibly TRBD2 (6 bases). V gave up 4 bases and J gave up 1 base, with 12 bases separating them. Germline V gene data show CDR1 as MNHEY and CDR2 as SVGAGI. The CDR3 runs to 15 residues. The CDR3 is CASSSAGLGTDTQYF. The CDR3 bases are TGTGCCAGCAGTTCCGCGGGGCTGGGCACAGATACGCAGTATTTT.

About this clonotype: A read error may produce the germline difference seen at one junction end. The rearrangement links TRBV5-6 to TRBJ1-1, with D possibly TRBD1 on 5 matching bases. This CDR3 region has 14 residues. Germline assignment: CDR1 SGHDT and CDR2 YYEEEE. The CDR3 protein is CVSSLRGWKAEAFF. The CDR3 DNA sequence: TGTGTCAGCAGCTTGAGGGGCTGGAAGGCTGAAGCTTTCTTT.